A single sample gave rise to the 26 T cell receptor beta chains below, sequenced in a study of cytomegalovirus exposure and HLA in healthy donors. Primers: 60 Vbeta forward and 13 Jbeta reverse. Generated by immunoSEQ multiplex PCR, the TCRdb table keeps only in-frame clones and is missing some. The sample data list 100,000 to 150,000 clones. Sequencing was carried out using PBMCs. All receptors come from a man aged 25 to 45 in good health and CMV-seronegative.

The J gene is TRBJ2-5, the V gene TRBV4-3; 10 bases are a match to TRBD2. Germline assignment: CDR1 LGHNA and CDR2 YSLEER. V shed 1 base, J shed 4 bases, and the junction held 0 bases outside the gene matches. The CDR3 runs 14 residues. CDR3 sequence: CASSQGTSGETQYF. CDR3 sequence (DNA): TGCGCCAGCAGCCAAGGGACTAGCGGAGAGACCCAGTACTTC.

J is TRBJ2-1 and V is TRBV9; 10 nucleotides align to TRBD2. The CDR3 is 15 residues long. The V gene end was trimmed by 4 bases and the J gene end by 7 bases; junction bases not matched to a gene: 8. Germline V lookup: CDR1 SGDLS, CDR2 YYNGEE. The CDR3 sequence is CASSRTSGRMNEQFF. CDR3 in DNA: TGTGCCAGCAGCCGGACTAGCGGCCGTATGAATGAGCAGTTCTTC.

This clone counts as medium-sized by frequency. The genes are TRBV2 and TRBJ1-5; 7 bases map to TRBD1. The ends lost 5 bases at V and 7 bases at J; junction bases unmatched: 11. Germline CDR1 SNHLY, CDR2 FYNNEI. This CDR3 has 15 residues. CDR3 DNA: TGTGCCAGCAGTCAAACAGGGGTACCGGGGCAGCCCCAGCATTTT. Residues: CASSQTGVPGQPQHF.

The J gene is TRBJ2-1, the V gene TRBV7-2; a weak D match, TRBD2 (6 bases). Germline loops: CDR1 SGHTA, CDR2 FQGNSA. With 7 bases removed from V and 3 bases from J, the gap between germline ends came to 16 bases. The CDR3 is 15 amino acids. Here the CDR3 DNA reads TGTGCCAGCAAGCTGGGGGGAGGAAGCTACAATGAGCAGTTCTTC. Translation: CASKLGGGSYNEQFF.

The chain combines TRBV28 with TRBJ2-6; 10 bases align to TRBD2. CDR3 length equals 15 residues. V shed 5 bases, J shed 5 bases, and the junction held 3 bases outside the gene matches. Per the germline V gene, CDR1 is MDHEN and CDR2 is SYDVKM. This CDR3 reads CASSPTSGRANVLTF. CDR3 DNA: TGTGCCAGCAGTCCTACTAGCGGGAGGGCCAACGTCCTGACTTTC.

V usage is TRBV6-1 and J usage is TRBJ1-2, with 12 nucleotides matching TRBD1. CDR1 and CDR2 from the germline V gene are MNHNS and SASEGT. The CDR3 covers 17 residues. Trimming at V came to 2 bases and at J to 4 bases, leaving 8 bases not matched to a gene. The CDR3 spells CASSEMEGQGALYGYTF. The CDR3 coding sequence is TGTGCCAGCAGTGAAATGGAGGGACAGGGGGCTCTCTATGGCTACACCTTC.

The chain's CDR3 is CASHPGGEKLFF. For the CDR3, the DNA is TGTGCCAGCCACCCCGGGGGTGAAAAACTGTTTTTT. The V gene is TRBV28, the J gene TRBJ1-4, with a tentative D call TRBD1 (5 bases). This CDR3 is built from 12 residues. CDR1 is MDHEN and CDR2 is SYDVKM in the germline V gene. The V gene lost 8 bases and the J gene lost 7 bases, with 11 bases spanning the gap.

The chain joins TRBV7-2 to TRBJ2-7; the D gene is possibly TRBD1 (6 bases). Trimming cost V 2 bases and J 1 base, with 12 bases left between them. CDR3 length: 15 residues. Germline V gives CDR1 SGHTA, CDR2 FQGNSA. CDR3 in amino acids: CASSLNYRVSYEQYF. The CDR3 nucleotides are TGTGCCAGCAGCTTAAATTACAGGGTGTCCTACGAGCAGTACTTC.

The chain is built from TRBV11-3 and TRBJ1-5, with TRBD1 identical over 8 bases. Germline V gives CDR1 SGHNT, CDR2 YENEEA. The junction had 6 bases not matched to a gene; V was cut back by 8 bases and J by 0 bases. This CDR3 is built from 15 residues. In DNA form, the CDR3 reads TGTGCCAGCTACCGGGGACAGGATAGCAATCAGCCCCAGCATTTT. Its translation is CASYRGQDSNQPQHF.

The chain recombines TRBV11-2 with TRBJ2-7; 9 nucleotides match TRBD1. The CDR3 runs to 19 residues. CDR1 and CDR2 (germline): SGHAT, FQNNGV. Trimming took 5 bases from V and 3 from J; bases not matched to a gene: 20. CDR3 in DNA: TGTGCCAGCAGCGCCAGGGGGGACAGGGCAATGTTCTTGGTCTACGAGCAGTACTTC. Protein sequence: CASSARGDRAMFLVYEQYF.

V and J are TRBV4-1 and TRBJ2-5, with 7 positions matching TRBD2. Unmatched junction bases numbered 7, after V lost 1 base and J lost 5 bases. The CDR3 contains 15 residues. CDR1 is MGHRA, CDR2 YSYEKL, per germline. In DNA, the CDR3 is TGCGCCAGCAGCCAAGTCGTGGCGGGAGAGGAGACCCAGTACTTC. Translation gives CASSQVVAGEETQYF.

V gene TRBV25-1 combines with J gene TRBJ2-1; D is uncertain. Between the trimmed V and J ends, which lost 3 bases and 1 base, there was a span of 7 bases. This CDR3 region has 14 residues. Germline V gives CDR1 MGHDK, CDR2 SYGVNS. The CDR3 DNA reads TGTGCCAGCAGTGAGCCCGGGTCCTACAATGAGCAGTTCTTC. It is translated as CASSEPGSYNEQFF.

The chain carries TRBV11-2 and TRBJ2-7; 11 bases fit TRBD2. The CDR3 has 15 residues. Germline CDR1 is SGHAT and CDR2 is FQNNGV. V was clipped by 3 bases and J by 1 base; unmatched bases: 2. Here the CDR3 reads CASSFLAGGSYEQYF. CDR3 coding DNA: TGTGCCAGCAGCTTCTTAGCGGGAGGGTCCTACGAGCAGTACTTC.

The rearrangement links TRBV10-3 to TRBJ1-1; D remains ambiguous. Deletions cut 4 bases from V and 3 bases from J, with 15 bases between. The CDR3 contains 15 residues. The germline gives CDR1 ENHRY, CDR2 SYGVKD. CDR3 protein: CAISVSTVRDTEAFF. CDR3 DNA: TGTGCCATCAGTGTCTCGACCGTACGGGACACTGAAGCTTTCTTT.

The chain has TRBV28 and TRBJ1-5; D possibly corresponds to TRBD1 (6 bases). The CDR3 sequence is 15 residues long. CDR1 and CDR2 (germline): MDHEN, SYDVKM. The germline V and J ends were trimmed by 6 bases and 4 bases, with 16 bases remaining between them. CDR3 bases: TGTGCCAGCAGGCCCGACAGGAAGCGTAATCAGCCCCAGCATTTT. This gives the protein CASRPDRKRNQPQHF.

CDR3 sequence: CASSQDSTGIEAFF. In nucleotides, the CDR3 is TGCGCCAGCAGCCAAGATAGTACGGGGATTGAAGCTTTCTTT. This sequence joins TRBV4-1 and TRBJ1-1; D ambiguous. CDR1 MGHRA and CDR2 YSYEKL come from the germline V gene. The CDR3 extends over 14 amino acids. The V gene lost 0 bases and the J gene lost 7 bases, with 12 bases spanning the gap.

In DNA, the CDR3 is TGTGCCTGTTGGACGGCGACTAGCGCCAGCAATGAGCAGTTCTTC. Amino acids: CACWTATSASNEQFF. The chain is built from TRBV6-5 and TRBJ2-1; 8 nucleotides match TRBD2. Germline V gives CDR1 MNHEY, CDR2 SVGAGI. V gave up 11 bases and J gave up 6 bases; unmatched junction bases: 15. This CDR3 comprises 15 residues.

The chain links TRBV30 to TRBJ2-1; no clear D gene. The V and J ends lost 0 bases and 8 bases respectively, with 11 bases between them. The CDR3 spans 13 residues. Per the germline V gene, CDR1 is GTSNPN and CDR2 is SVGIG (reference sequence). The CDR3 nucleotides read TGTGCCTGGAGTGTTATCGCTGAGGATGAGCAGTTCTTC. This sequence encodes CAWSVIAEDEQFF.

This chain joins TRBV28 and TRBJ2-1, with 9 bases fitting TRBD2. V shed 3 bases and J 13 bases; nucleotides not matched to a gene: 4. Germline V gives CDR1 MDHEN, CDR2 SYDVKM. There are 12 residues in the CDR3. CDR3 protein: CASSLTSGLQFF. CDR3 nucleotide sequence: TGTGCCAGCAGTTTGACTAGCGGCCTACAGTTCTTC.

The CDR3 DNA reads as TGCGCCAGCAGCACAGAAGAGACCCAGTACTTC. Translating gives CASSTEETQYF. The chain joins TRBV5-1 to TRBJ2-5; no definite D call. Germline assignment: CDR1 SGHRS and CDR2 YFSETQ. CDR3 length equals 11 residues. Trimming cost V 4 bases and J 3 bases, with 4 bases left between them.

The chain couples TRBV30 to TRBJ1-3, with D tentatively TRBD1 (5 bases). Germline loops: CDR1 GTSNPN, CDR2 SVGIG (reference sequence). V dropped 4 bases and J dropped 4 bases, with 8 bases sitting between them. This CDR3 is 12 amino acids long. The DNA for the CDR3 is TGTGCCTGGACAGGGTGGGGAAACACCATATATTTT. This codes for CAWTGWGNTIYF.

The V gene is TRBV27, the J gene TRBJ2-5; TRBD2 agrees at 12 bases. Unmatched junction bases numbered 16, after V lost 6 bases and J lost 5 bases. Germline CDR1 and CDR2: MNHEY and SMNVEV (reference sequence). The length of the CDR3 is 18 residues. DNA of the CDR3: TGTGCCAGCAGCAGCCTCGGGACTAGCGGGTCGTTGTTGGAGACCCAGTACTTC. Protein product: CASSSLGTSGSLLETQYF.

This rearrangement joins TRBV5-1 to TRBJ2-1; D is ambiguous. The CDR3 loop spans 15 amino acids. The V end lost 1 base, the J end lost 3 bases, and 11 bases lay between the germline ends. Germline CDR1 is SGHRS and CDR2 is YFSETQ. This chain's CDR3 is CASSLSTSRYNEQFF. CDR3 sequence (DNA): TGCGCCAGCAGCTTGTCTACTTCCCGCTACAATGAGCAGTTCTTC. Based on the CDR3 plus reference TRBV5-1 and TRBJ2-1, the full variable domain is KAGVTQTPRYLIKTRGQQVTLSCSPISGHRSVSWYQQTPGQGLQFLFEYFSETQRNKGNFPGRFSGRQFSNSRSEMNVSTLELGDSALYLCASSLSTSRYNEQFFGPGTRLTVL.

V usage is TRBV6-5 and J usage is TRBJ1-1, with D possibly TRBD1 on 5 matching bases. The CDR3 spans 15 residues. The germline gives CDR1 MNHEY, CDR2 SVGAGI. Trimming removed 0 bases at V and 4 bases at J, with 12 bases between. In nucleotides, the CDR3 is TGTGCCAGCAGTTACTCGTTCTCCGGGGGCACTGAAGCTTTCTTT. Its protein product is CASSYSFSGGTEAFF.

V gene TRBV10-3 combines with J gene TRBJ2-1; TRBD2 agrees at 9 bases. This CDR3 comprises 15 residues. Germline V lookup: CDR1 ENHRY, CDR2 SYGVKD. Unmatched junction bases numbered 9, after V lost 4 bases and J lost 8 bases. The CDR3 sequence is CAISGPGREGHEQFF. The CDR3 region has the DNA TGTGCCATCAGTGGCCCAGGGCGGGAGGGCCATGAGCAGTTCTTC.

The chain joins TRBV25-1 to TRBJ2-7, with TRBD2 matching over 8 bases. Germline V lookup: CDR1 MGHDK, CDR2 SYGVNS. This CDR3 spans 17 amino acids. J was trimmed by 5 bases and V by 10 bases; bases with no gene match: 22. Written as DNA, the CDR3 is TGTGCCACCGGGGGGACTCGAGCGGGAGAAAAAGACGACGAGCAGTACTTC. Its protein product is CATGGTRAGEKDDEQYF.